This passage covers 12 T cell receptor beta chains from one sample sequenced in a study of graft-versus-host responses after intestinal transplantation (dated by TCRdb to the early 2020s). Read against the paper, the sample's time point label means: cells obtained before transplantation from donor or recipient. No antigen has been assigned to these receptors. The library was generated by the immunoSEQ multiplex PCR assay. TCRdb holds this immuneACCESS table with in-frame rearrangements only. Some clones are missing; in checked studies, unresolved V genes explain under half, and the rest has no known cause. This sample gives about 120,000 clones in total; 85% to 95% of them show up just once. The ten largest clones add up to around 0.12% of the sample. The specimen was unstimulated CD4+ T cells sorted from spleen or lymph node cells, collected before intestinal transplant. The receptor source for this set is a human donor who received an intestinal transplant.

This clone was picked up a small number of times. J is TRBJ2-7 and V is TRBV28, with D unclear. This CDR3 has 13 residues. Per germline, CDR1 MDHEN and CDR2 SYDVKM. V was trimmed by 6 bases and J by 2 bases, leaving 11 bases between them. The DNA of the CDR3 is TGTGCCAGCAGCTCGGCCCACACCTACGAGCAGTACTTC. This codes for CASSSAHTYEQYF.

The chain recombines TRBV7-8 with TRBJ1-5; 10 bases agree with TRBD1. Germline V gene data show CDR1 as SGHVS and CDR2 as FQNEAQ. The CDR3 is 20 residues long. V gave up 4 bases and J gave up 4 bases; unmatched junction bases: 19. For the CDR3, the DNA is TGTGCCAGCAGCTCCCCTCCCGACAGGGGGCGATGGAGAATTAATCAGCCCCAGCATTTT. Amino acids: CASSSPPDRGRWRINQPQHF.

The chain combines TRBV9 with TRBJ2-1; D is possibly TRBD1 (6 bases). The CDR3 contains 14 residues. The germline V and J ends were trimmed by 2 bases and 4 bases, with 10 bases remaining between them. Germline V gives CDR1 SGDLS, CDR2 YYNGEE. CDR3 loop: CASSVQGPYNEQFF. CDR3 bases: TGTGCCAGCAGCGTGCAGGGGCCTTACAATGAGCAGTTCTTC.

This sequence joins TRBV6-4 and TRBJ2-1; D uncertain. This CDR3 comprises 14 residues. V was clipped by 4 bases and J by 0 bases, with 7 bases between them. Germline assignment: CDR1 MRHNA and CDR2 SNTAGT. The CDR3 loop reads CASSVRSSYNEQFF. The CDR3 region has the DNA TGTGCCAGCAGTGTGCGTAGCTCCTACAATGAGCAGTTCTTC.

The chain carries TRBV29-1 and TRBJ1-5; tentatively, D is TRBD1 (5 bases). The germline V gene has CDR1 SQVTM and CDR2 ANQGSEA. V dropped 2 bases and J dropped 1 base, with 6 bases sitting between them. The CDR3 totals 13 residues. The CDR3 DNA sequence: TGCAGCGTTGAATGGGACAGCAATCAGCCCCAGCATTTT. Its protein is CSVEWDSNQPQHF.

This clone was recorded a few times. The chain carries TRBV19 and TRBJ1-3, with TRBD1 matching 8 bases. J lost 2 bases, V lost 10 bases, and 7 bases had no gene match. This CDR3 has 14 residues. Germline CDR1 LNHDA, CDR2 SQIVND (reference sequence). The CDR3 nucleotides are TGTGCCACCGCCGGCAGGGGGCCTGGAAACACCATATATTTT. Translation: CATAGRGPGNTIYF. The full variable domain, with the rest looked up from reference TRBV19 and TRBJ1-3, is DGGITQSPKYLFRKEGQNVTLSCEQNLNHDAMYWYRQDPGQGLRLIYYSQIVNDFQKGDIAEGYSVSREKKESFPLTVTSAQKNPTAFYLCATAGRGPGNTIYFGEGSWLTVV.

The chain joins TRBV5-1 to TRBJ2-7; 7 nucleotides align to TRBD1. The germline V gene has CDR1 SGHRS and CDR2 YFSETQ. This CDR3 contains 13 residues. The V and J ends lost 3 bases and 5 bases, in that order; junction bases with no gene match: 5. CDR3 in amino acids: CASSYSTGDEQYF. The CDR3 nucleotides are TGCGCCAGCAGCTACTCTACAGGGGACGAGCAGTACTTC. Full variable domain (missing parts from reference TRBV5-1 and TRBJ2-7): KAGVTQTPRYLIKTRGQQVTLSCSPISGHRSVSWYQQTPGQGLQFLFEYFSETQRNKGNFPGRFSGRQFSNSRSEMNVSTLELGDSALYLCASSYSTGDEQYFGPGTRLTVT.

The chain employs TRBV5-1 and TRBJ2-5, with 9 bases that match TRBD2. Germline V gene data show CDR1 as SGHRS and CDR2 as YFSETQ. The CDR3 runs to 15 residues. J lost 3 bases, V lost 1 base, and 4 bases had no gene match. The CDR3, as DNA: TGCGCCAGCAGCTTGTTAGTAGCGGGAGAAGAGACCCAGTACTTC. Its translation is CASSLLVAGEETQYF.

The CDR3 sequence: CASSYASRGTEAFF. CDR3 DNA sequence: TGTGCCAGCAGTTACGCCAGCAGGGGCACTGAAGCTTTCTTT. The chain couples TRBV6-5 to TRBJ1-1; a possible D gene is TRBD1 (6 bases). The V end was cut by 2 bases, the J end by 4 bases, with 11 bases between. Germline V gives CDR1 MNHEY, CDR2 SVGAGI. This CDR3 is 14 amino acids long.

This clone showed up just a few times. CDR3 protein: CASSFRDGYGYTF. The CDR3 DNA reads as TGTGCCAGCAGTTTCCGGGACGGCTATGGCTACACCTTC. The rearrangement links TRBV28 to TRBJ1-2; tentatively, D is TRBD1 (5 bases). Germline values: CDR1 MDHEN, CDR2 SYDVKM. This CDR3 is built from 13 residues. V was cut by 3 bases and J by 4 bases, with 9 bases left in between.

This chain links TRBV10-3 with TRBJ2-7; 11 bases fit TRBD1. With 11 bases clipped from V and 2 bases from J, the junction kept 11 bases outside the gene matches. CDR3 length: 15 residues. Germline V gene data show CDR1 as ENHRY and CDR2 as SYGVKD. In DNA form, the CDR3 reads TGTGCCCCGCCCGAGGGGACAGGGGGGGCCTACGAGCAGTACTTC. Translation: CAPPEGTGGAYEQYF.

The rearrangement uses TRBV19 and TRBJ2-6; D uncertain. The CDR3 runs 16 residues. Germline CDR1 reads LNHDA; CDR2 reads SQIVND (reference sequence). The V gene lost 1 base and the J gene lost 0 bases, with 7 bases spanning the gap. The CDR3 coding sequence is TGTGCCAGTAGTATAGTCTTGAGCTCTGGGGCCAACGTCCTGACTTTC. This codes for CASSIVLSSGANVLTF.